These 23 T cell receptor beta chains came from one sample sequenced in a study of Ad26.COV2.S vaccination and SARS-CoV-2 variants. Sequenced by immunoSEQ multiplex PCR; TCRdb stores in-frame clones only, minus some. The data show a few hundred thousand clones, 92% seen once. Described treatment: roughly 19 received Ad26.COV2.S at low or high dose, single or two shots; roughly five received placebo; per-sample allocation not given. Collection of samples fell on day 63 after the first vaccine or placebo injection. Material: peripheral blood, obtained in a trial of Ad26.COV2.S vaccine versus placebo. All receptors derive from a person aged 18-65 years who received the Ad26.COV2.S COVID-19 vaccine or a placebo.

The gene calls are TRBV7-2 and TRBJ2-2, with 12 bases aligning to TRBD2. V gave up 4 bases and J gave up 6 bases; unmatched junction bases: 6. Germline assignment: CDR1 SGHTA and CDR2 FQGNSA. The CDR3 totals 16 residues. The CDR3 loop reads CASSSKLAGGAGELFF. CDR3 coding DNA: TGTGCCAGCAGCTCAAAACTAGCGGGGGGCGCCGGGGAGCTGTTTTTT.

This chain connects TRBV7-2 to TRBJ2-1; D gene unclear. This CDR3 is 12 amino acids long. The V gene's germline CDR1 is SGHTA and CDR2 FQGNSA. V gave up 3 bases and J gave up 10 bases, with 10 bases separating them. As DNA, the CDR3 is TGTGCCAGCAGCTTCCTTTCAGAGGAGCAGTTCTTC. Amino acid sequence: CASSFLSEEQFF.

The DNA for the CDR3 is TGTGCCAGCAGTTTTACAGATTCTACCGGGGAGCTGTTTTTT. Translation: CASSFTDSTGELFF. The chain joins TRBV27 to TRBJ2-2; D is uncertain. From germline, CDR1 is MNHEY and CDR2 SMNVEV (reference sequence). V was cut by 3 bases and J by 5 bases, with 10 bases left in between. CDR3 size: 14 residues.

The V gene is TRBV4-3, the J gene TRBJ2-7; D assignment may be TRBD1 or TRBD2 (5 bases each). Trimming stripped 3 bases from V and 0 bases from J, with 9 bases between. CDR1 and CDR2 (germline): LGHNA, YSLEER. This CDR3 comprises 14 residues. DNA of the CDR3: TGCGCCAGCAGCCATTCAGGGAGCTCCTACGAGCAGTACTTC. Residues: CASSHSGSSYEQYF.

The CDR3 sequence is CASSQEAGRAVNGYTF. The CDR3 bases are TGCGCCAGCAGCCAAGAGGCAGGGCGGGCGGTGAATGGCTACACCTTC. The chain carries TRBV4-3 and TRBJ1-2; TRBD1 might be the D (5 bases). This CDR3 spans 16 amino acids. Trimming cost V 0 bases and J 6 bases, with 17 bases left between them. Germline-derived CDR1 and CDR2 are LGHNA and YSLEER.

V gene TRBV30 combines with J gene TRBJ1-6; 7 nucleotides line up with TRBD1. In germline, CDR1 is GTSNPN, CDR2 SVGIG (reference sequence). After removal of 8 bases from V and 7 bases from J, the junction contained 11 bases not matched to a gene. The CDR3 is 14 residues long. This CDR3 reads CAQDSTGYNSPLHF. DNA for the CDR3: TGTGCCCAGGATTCGACAGGGTACAATTCACCCCTCCACTTT.

The chain couples TRBV9 to TRBJ2-1; D is uncertain. With 0 bases removed from V and 7 bases from J, the gap between germline ends came to 8 bases. Per germline, CDR1 SGDLS and CDR2 YYNGEE. The CDR3 totals 13 residues. In nucleotides, the CDR3 is TGTGCCAGCAGCGTAGGAGATCAGAATGAGCAGTTCTTC. Its translation: CASSVGDQNEQFF.

This sequence joins TRBV4-3 and TRBJ2-7; 7 bases agree with TRBD2. The length of the CDR3 is 16 residues. In germline, CDR1 is LGHNA, CDR2 YSLEER. The V segment lost 0 bases and the J segment 2 bases; nucleotides outside the gene matches: 7. DNA of the CDR3: TGCGCCAGCAGCCAAGAATTAGGAAGCGGGGCCTACGAGCAGTACTTC. It translates to CASSQELGSGAYEQYF.

The chain links TRBV27 to TRBJ1-6, with D possibly being TRBD1 (6 bases). Germline V lookup: CDR1 MNHEY, CDR2 SMNVEV (reference sequence). The CDR3 loop spans 13 amino acids. Trimming removed 4 bases from V and 7 bases from J, with 8 bases in between. The CDR3, as DNA: TGTGCCAGCAGTTACCAGGGGAATTCACCCCTCCACTTT. Its protein product is CASSYQGNSPLHF.

To note about this clone: Other DNA sequences in this sample translate to the same CDR3. This rearrangement joins TRBV19 to TRBJ1-2; 9 nucleotides align to TRBD1. V trimming: 5 bases; J trimming: 4 bases; junction bases outside the gene matches: 5. CDR1 is LNHDA and CDR2 is SQIVND in the germline V gene (reference sequence). This CDR3 region has 14 residues. CDR3 amino acids: CASSPATGGYGYTF. CDR3 sequence (DNA): TGTGCCAGTAGTCCCGCGACAGGGGGCTATGGCTACACCTTC.

This clone is a singleton in its sample. This chain joins TRBV7-2 and TRBJ1-2; 9 bases are shared with TRBD1. Trimming at V came to 5 bases and at J to 8 bases, leaving 9 bases not matched to a gene. The CDR3 sequence is 14 residues long. The germline CDR1 and CDR2 sequences are SGHTA and FQGNSA. CDR3 sequence reads: CASSALGQGMGYTF. DNA of the CDR3: TGTGCCAGCAGCGCATTGGGACAGGGTATGGGCTACACCTTC.

V is TRBV5-6 and J is TRBJ1-3; D is undetermined. Deletions cut 4 bases from V and 0 bases from J, with 11 bases between. Germline-derived CDR1 and CDR2 are SGHDT and YYEEEE. The length of the CDR3 is 15 residues. Here the CDR3 reads CASSHTEFSGNTIYF. DNA for the CDR3: TGTGCCAGCAGCCATACAGAATTCTCTGGAAACACCATATATTTT.

The chain combines TRBV5-6 with TRBJ1-4, with 8 bases matching TRBD1. The CDR3 contains 14 residues. Germline lookup yields CDR1 SGHDT and CDR2 YYEEEE. The V and J ends lost 1 base and 7 bases, in that order; junction bases with no gene match: 3. CDR3 bases: TGTGCCAGCAGCTTGCGCAGGGGGCGTGAAAAACTGTTTTTT. It encodes CASSLRRGREKLFF.

The chain carries TRBV5-1 and TRBJ2-1; D might be TRBD2 (5 bases). V lost 7 bases and J 0 bases, leaving 11 bases between the germline ends. Germline loops: CDR1 SGHRS, CDR2 YFSETQ. CDR3 size: 14 residues. This CDR3 is CASSSGSSYNEQFF. The CDR3 nucleotides read TGCGCCAGCTCCAGCGGAAGCTCCTACAATGAGCAGTTCTTC.

V gene TRBV7-8 combines with J gene TRBJ1-2; D unclear. The germline V gene encodes CDR1 SGHVS and CDR2 FQNEAQ. The CDR3 loop spans 12 amino acids. The V end was cut by 5 bases, the J end by 8 bases, with 12 bases between. CDR3 nucleotide sequence: TGTGCCAGCAGCCCGGTGAATGGGGGCTACACCTTC. This codes for CASSPVNGGYTF.

This sequence joins TRBV7-2 and TRBJ2-2, with a tentative D call TRBD2 (5 bases). The CDR3 is 14 residues long. Germline CDR1 is SGHTA and CDR2 is FQGNSA. The V and J ends lost 3 bases and 5 bases respectively, with 10 bases between them. DNA for the CDR3: TGTGCCAGCAGCTTCGGGGTTTCAACCGGGGAGCTGTTTTTT. Its translation: CASSFGVSTGELFF.

The chain carries TRBV30 and TRBJ1-4; tentative D call: TRBD1 (6 bases). The CDR3 extends over 15 amino acids. Germline V gene lookup returns CDR1 GTSNPN and CDR2 SVGIG (reference sequence). Trimming cost V 4 bases and J 5 bases, with 17 bases left between them. This CDR3 reads CAWNRRDTGNEKLFF. DNA for the CDR3: TGTGCCTGGAATCGCCGGGACACCGGGAATGAAAAACTGTTTTTT.

This rearrangement joins TRBV12-3 or TRBV12-4 to TRBJ2-2; D ambiguous. This CDR3 has 13 amino acids. V shed 7 bases and J shed 7 bases, with 13 bases lying between them. The CDR3 protein is CASTLRWDGELFF. DNA of the CDR3: TGTGCCAGCACTCTAAGATGGGACGGGGAGCTGTTTTTT.

V usage is TRBV19 and J usage is TRBJ2-2; 7 bases fit TRBD1. The CDR3 consists of 16 residues. The junction had 7 bases not matched to a gene; V was cut back by 6 bases and J by 0 bases. Looked up from germline, CDR1 is LNHDA and CDR2 is SQIVND (reference sequence). CDR3 in DNA: TGTGCCAGTAGGCCTAAGGGACAGACGAACACCGGGGAGCTGTTTTTT. Translation gives CASRPKGQTNTGELFF.

The chain employs TRBV28 and TRBJ1-2, with D possibly matching TRBD1 (5 bases). Germline assignment: CDR1 MDHEN and CDR2 SYDVKM. V dropped 5 bases and J dropped 2 bases, with 6 bases sitting between them. The CDR3 runs to 12 residues. This CDR3 reads CASSRGNYGYTF. As DNA, the CDR3 is TGTGCCAGCAGTAGGGGAAACTATGGCTACACCTTC.

J is TRBJ1-5 and V is TRBV7-9, with D hard to call. The germline CDR1 and CDR2 sequences are SEHNR and FQNEAQ (reference sequence). This CDR3 contains 15 residues. Trimming left V 0 bases short and J 5 bases short, with 11 bases between. The CDR3 DNA follows: TGTGCCAGCAGCTTAGCGCATGATCGTCATCAGCCCCAGCATTTT. Its translation is CASSLAHDRHQPQHF.

V gene TRBV10-2 combines with J gene TRBJ1-1; tentative D call: TRBD1 (6 bases). The length of the CDR3 is 14 residues. V was clipped by 4 bases and J by 1 base, with 10 bases between them. Germline V gene lookup returns CDR1 WSHSY and CDR2 SAAADI. This chain's CDR3 is CASSAHRENTEAFF. CDR3 bases: TGCGCCAGCAGTGCTCACAGGGAGAACACTGAAGCTTTCTTT.

V and J are TRBV3-1 (or the pseudogene TRBV3-2) and TRBJ2-1; TRBD2 aligns across 10 bases. CDR3 length: 16 amino acids. The germline V gene has CDR1 LGHDT and CDR2 YNNKEL (reference sequence). Trimming took 4 bases from V and 3 from J; bases not matched to a gene: 6. The CDR3 sequence: CASSRSLAGVYNEQFF. The CDR3 bases are TGTGCCAGCAGCCGGTCTCTAGCGGGGGTCTACAATGAGCAGTTCTTC.